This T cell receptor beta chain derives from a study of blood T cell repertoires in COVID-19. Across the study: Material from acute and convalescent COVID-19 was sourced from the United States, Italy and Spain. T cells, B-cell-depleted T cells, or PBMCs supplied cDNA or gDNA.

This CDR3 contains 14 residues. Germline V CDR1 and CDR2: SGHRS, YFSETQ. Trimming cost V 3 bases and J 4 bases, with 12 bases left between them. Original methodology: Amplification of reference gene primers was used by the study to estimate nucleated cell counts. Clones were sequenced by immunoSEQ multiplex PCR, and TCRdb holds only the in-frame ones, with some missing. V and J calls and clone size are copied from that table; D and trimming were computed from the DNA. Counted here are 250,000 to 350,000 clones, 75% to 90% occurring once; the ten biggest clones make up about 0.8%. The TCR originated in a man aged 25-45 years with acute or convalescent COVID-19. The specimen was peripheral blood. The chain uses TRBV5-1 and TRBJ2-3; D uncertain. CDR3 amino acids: CASSSSSVSDTQYF. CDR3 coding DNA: TGCGCCAGCAGCTCCTCTAGTGTATCAGATACGCAGTATTTT. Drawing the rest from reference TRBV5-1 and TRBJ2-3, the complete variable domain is KAGVTQTPRYLIKTRGQQVTLSCSPISGHRSVSWYQQTPGQGLQFLFEYFSETQRNKGNFPGRFSGRQFSNSRSEMNVSTLELGDSALYLCASSSSSVSDTQYFGPGTRLTVL.